This T cell receptor beta chain was captured in a study of blood T cell dynamics during melanoma immunotherapy. Across the whole study: Metastatic melanoma patients received first-line pembrolizumab or nivolumab plus ipilimumab.

The sample's time point: week 3, after first cycle of checkpoint inhibitor. One draw preceded checkpoint blockade; another followed its first cycle at week 3. Response was assessed by RECIST 1.1 at 12 weeks, except a couple of rapid progressors. Patients with prior systemic cancer treatment, concomitant immunosuppressants, or other active malignancies were excluded. V was clipped by 7 bases and J by 2 bases, with 12 bases between them. Germline V gives CDR1 MDHEN, CDR2 SYDVKM. This CDR3 has 13 amino acids. Here immunoSEQ multiplex PCR was the method, and the copy in TCRdb shows in-frame clones only, minus some. Among about 11,000 clones listed, 84% were seen once. This clone was seen once.

This clonotype was sampled from a human donor with melanoma. The sample in question was blood, obtained from a patient treated with checkpoint blockade. V usage is TRBV28 and J usage is TRBJ2-7; tentative D call: TRBD2 (6 bases). CDR3 coding DNA: TGTGCCAGCAAGGAGGGGAGTACCTACGAGCAGTACTTC. This encodes CASKEGSTYEQYF.